This TCR beta chain was sequenced for a study of Ad26.COV2.S vaccination and SARS-CoV-2 variants. The CDR3 contains 13 residues. V was cut by 6 bases and J by 12 bases, with 15 bases left in between. Germline V gene sequence: CDR1 LNHDA, CDR2 SQIVND (reference sequence). The treatment was: some 20 received Ad26.COV2.S at low or high dose, single or two shots; roughly five received placebo; per-sample allocation not given. Sampling occurred on day 63 after the first vaccine or placebo injection. The table came from immunoSEQ multiplex PCR; TCRdb's copy has only in-frame clones and leaves some out. The repertoire holds fewer than 500,000 clones, with about 88% as singletons.

This chain joins TRBV19 and TRBJ1-6; maybe TRBD1 (5 bases). The starting material was peripheral blood, obtained in a trial of Ad26.COV2.S vaccine versus placebo. This TCR derives from a person aged 18 to 59 who received the Ad26.COV2.S COVID-19 vaccine or a placebo. The CDR3 nucleotides are TGTGCCAGTAGCCCTCGAGGGGAAGGACCCCTCCACTTT. As protein: CASSPRGEGPLHF. Supplemented by reference TRBV19 and TRBJ1-6, the full variable domain reads DGGITQSPKYLFRKEGQNVTLSCEQNLNHDAMYWYRQDPGQGLRLIYYSQIVNDFQKGDIAEGYSVSREKKESFPLTVTSAQKNPTAFYLCASSPRGEGPLHFGNGTRLTVT.